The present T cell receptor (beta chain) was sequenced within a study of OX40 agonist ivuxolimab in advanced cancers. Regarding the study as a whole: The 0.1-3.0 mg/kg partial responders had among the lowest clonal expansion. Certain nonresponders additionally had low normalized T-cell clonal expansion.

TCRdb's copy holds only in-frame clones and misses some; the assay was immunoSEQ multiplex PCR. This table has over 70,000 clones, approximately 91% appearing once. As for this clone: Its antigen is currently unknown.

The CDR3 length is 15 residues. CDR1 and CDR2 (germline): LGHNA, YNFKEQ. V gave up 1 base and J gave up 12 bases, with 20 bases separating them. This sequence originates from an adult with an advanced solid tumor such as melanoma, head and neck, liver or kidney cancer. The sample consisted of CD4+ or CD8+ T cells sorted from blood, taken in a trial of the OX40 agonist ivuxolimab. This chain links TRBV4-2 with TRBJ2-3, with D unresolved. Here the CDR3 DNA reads TGTGCCAGCAGCCAAGCCCAATTGGCGTCCGAAAACCAGTATTTT. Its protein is CASSQAQLASENQYF.